A selection of T cell receptor beta chains follows, all from one sample in a study of CD4 and CD8 cells across lung adenocarcinoma regions. A single record per CDR3 protein comes from TCRdb applying MiXCR to the PCR reads. This repertoire shows 9,500 to 15,000 distinct CDR3 sequences, around 48% found once; its top ten account for 26%. The source material was CD8+ T cells from the margin of a lung tumor. Receptors were obtained from a female donor with lung adenocarcinoma. The CD4 and CD8 labels of this study may be unreliable. CDR3s include the opening cysteine and the closing phenylalanine or tryptophan. Each record gives: D gene, J gene, V gene, clone size, CDR3 protein, CDR3 DNA. The D gene is left open where the match is weak. Size values are once, few and many counts, or a class for expanded clones, and some rows have none.

. | TRBJ1-4 | TRBV3-1 | . | CASSQATGANEKLFF | TGTGCCAGCAGCCAAGCCACGGGAGCAAATGAAAAACTGTTTTTT
. | TRBJ2-3 | TRBV10-1 | medium-sized | CASSVGAASTDTQYF | TGCGCCAGCAGTGTCGGGGCGGCTAGCACAGATACGCAGTATTTT
. | TRBJ2-1 | TRBV6-1 | large | CASSPWAGSSYNEQFF | TGTGCCAGCAGCCCCTGGGCGGGGTCTTCCTACAATGAGCAGTTCTTC
TRBD2 | TRBJ2-7 | TRBV6-1 | medium-sized | CASSVSRGLPGLAFEQYF | TGTGCCAGCAGTGTTTCCAGGGGTCTCCCGGGACTAGCGTTTGAGCAGTACTTC
. | TRBJ2-6 | TRBV6-1 | . | CASSDRDSGANVLTF | TGTGCCAGCAGTGATCGTGACTCTGGGGCCAACGTCCTGACTTTC
. | TRBJ2-1 | TRBV27 | few | CASSFGAGPISYNEQFF | TGTGCCAGCAGTTTTGGGGCAGGCCCCATCTCCTACAATGAGCAGTTCTTC
TRBD1 | TRBJ2-1 | TRBV12-5 | medium-sized | CASGSTTGERIYNEQFF | TGTGCTAGTGGTTCTACCACAGGGGAAAGGATCTACAATGAGCAGTTCTTC
. | TRBJ2-4 | TRBV10-3 | . | CAGSRGTNIQYF | TGTGCGGGGAGTCGAGGGACAAACATTCAGTATTTC
. | TRBJ2-3 | TRBV6-1 | . | CASRGRGGTDTQYF | TGTGCCAGCCGGGGGAGAGGGGGGACAGATACTCAGTACTTT
. | TRBJ1-6 | TRBV6-1 | . | CASSRGSNQPLHF | TGTGCCAGCTCCAGGGGCAGCAATCAGCCCCTCCACTTT
TRBD1 | TRBJ2-3 | TRBV6-1 | once | CGVPGTGAKDTQYF | TGTGGCGTTCCCGGGACAGGGGCCAAAGATACGCAGTATTTT
. | TRBJ2-5 | TRBV6-1 | medium-sized | CASSEVRREETQYF | TGTGCCAGCAGTGAGGTCCGCAGGGAAGAGACCCAGTACTTC
. | TRBJ1-2 | TRBV6-1 | many | CASSPMGAGGYTF | TGTGCCAGCAGTCCTATGGGCGCGGGGGGCTACACCTTC
TRBD1 | TRBJ2-1 | TRBV9 | . | CASSVSPGPGTGEYF | TGTGCCAGCAGCGTATCCCCGGGACCCGGGACAGGGGAGTACTTC
. | TRBJ2-7 | TRBV6-1 | . | CASSLRRGGGVLYEQYF | TGTGCCAGCAGTCTCCGAAGGGGCGGGGGCGTACTCTACGAGCAGTACTTC
TRBD2 | TRBJ2-5 | TRBV3-1 | . | CASSRLAVSTNEQYF | TGTGCCAGCAGCCGACTAGCGGTGAGCACAAATGAGCAGTATTTC
. | TRBJ2-2 | TRBV6-1 | . | CASRLSGASSGELFF | TGTGCCAGCAGATTGTCCGGGGCGAGCAGCGGGGAGCTGTTTTTT
. | TRBJ1-1 | TRBV12-3/TRBV12-4 | . | CASRVDRMNTEAFF | TGTGCCAGCAGGGTGGACAGAATGAACACTGAAGCTTTCTTT